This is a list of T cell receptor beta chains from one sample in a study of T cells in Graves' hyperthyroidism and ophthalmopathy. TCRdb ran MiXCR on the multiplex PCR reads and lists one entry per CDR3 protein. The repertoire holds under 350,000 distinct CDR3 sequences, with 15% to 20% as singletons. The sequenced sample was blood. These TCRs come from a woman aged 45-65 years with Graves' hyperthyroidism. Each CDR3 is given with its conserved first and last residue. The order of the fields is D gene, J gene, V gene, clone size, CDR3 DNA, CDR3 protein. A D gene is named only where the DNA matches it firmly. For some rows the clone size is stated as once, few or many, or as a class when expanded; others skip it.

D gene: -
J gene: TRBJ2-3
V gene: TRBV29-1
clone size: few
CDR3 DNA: TGCAGCGTTGATCGTGGGAGTTCAGATACGCAGTATTTT
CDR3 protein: CSVDRGSSDTQYF

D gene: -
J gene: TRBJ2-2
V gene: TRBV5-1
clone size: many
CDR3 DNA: TGCGCCAGCAGCTTGGGGTACACCGGGGAGCTGTTTTTT
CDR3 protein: CASSLGYTGELFF

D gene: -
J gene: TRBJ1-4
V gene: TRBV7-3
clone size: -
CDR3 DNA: TGTGCCAGCAGTAGAAAGGGCCAGGGGAATGAAAAACTGTTTTTT
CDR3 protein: CASSRKGQGNEKLFF

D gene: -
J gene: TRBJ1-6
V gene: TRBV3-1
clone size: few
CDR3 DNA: TGTGCCAGCACCTCCGGCTGGACCGCGGGATCACCCCTCCACTTT
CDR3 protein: CASTSGWTAGSPLHF

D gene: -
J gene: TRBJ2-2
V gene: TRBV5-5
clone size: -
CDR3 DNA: TGTGCCAGCAGCTTGCGAGAAACCGGGGAGCTGTTTTTT
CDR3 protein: CASSLRETGELFF

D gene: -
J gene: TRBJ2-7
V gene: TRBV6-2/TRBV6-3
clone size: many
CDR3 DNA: TGTGCCAGCGTAGCAGGAGCCGAGCAGTACTTC
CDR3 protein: CASVAGAEQYF

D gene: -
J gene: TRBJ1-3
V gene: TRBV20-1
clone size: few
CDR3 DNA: TGCAGTGCCGAAGGGGAGCCTGGAAACACCATATATTTT
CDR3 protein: CSAEGEPGNTIYF

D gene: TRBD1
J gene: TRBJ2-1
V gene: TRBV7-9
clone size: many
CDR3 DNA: TGTGCCAGCAGCAGGACAGGGCACAATGAGCAGTTCTTC
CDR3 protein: CASSRTGHNEQFF

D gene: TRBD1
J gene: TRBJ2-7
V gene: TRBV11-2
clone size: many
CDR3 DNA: TGTGCCAGCAGCCTCTCGGGACAGGCCACGAGGACGTACTTC
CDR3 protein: CASSLSGQATRTYF

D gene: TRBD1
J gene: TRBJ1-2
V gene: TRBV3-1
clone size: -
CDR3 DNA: TGTGCCAGCAGCCAATCTGGGACAGGGGAGCGGGGCTATGGCTACACCTTC
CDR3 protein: CASSQSGTGERGYGYTF

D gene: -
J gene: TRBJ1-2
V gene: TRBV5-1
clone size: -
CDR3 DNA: TGCGCCAGCCGAACCCAGACGTTGTCCACTCCCTATGGCTACACCTTC
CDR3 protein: CASRTQTLSTPYGYTF

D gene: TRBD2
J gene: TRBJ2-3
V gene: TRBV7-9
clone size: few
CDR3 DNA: TGTGCCAGCAGCTTAGGGACTAGCGGGGTAAAAGATACGCAGTATTTT
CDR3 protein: CASSLGTSGVKDTQYF

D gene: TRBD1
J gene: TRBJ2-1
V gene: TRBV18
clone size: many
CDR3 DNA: TGTGCCAGCTCACCGCTTGGACAGGGCTTGGGCAATGAGCAGTTCTTC
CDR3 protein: CASSPLGQGLGNEQFF

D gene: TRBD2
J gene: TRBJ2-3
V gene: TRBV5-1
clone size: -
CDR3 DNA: TGCGCCAGCAGCTCGGACGGGAGGACTAGCACAGATACGCAGTATTTT
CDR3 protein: CASSSDGRTSTDTQYF

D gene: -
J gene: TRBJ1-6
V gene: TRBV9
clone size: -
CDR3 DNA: TGTGCCAGCAGCCCACAGGGTGGTGATAATTCACCCCTCCACTTT
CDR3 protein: CASSPQGGDNSPLHF

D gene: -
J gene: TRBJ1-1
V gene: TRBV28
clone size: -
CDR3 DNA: TGTGCCAGCAGTTTTCGGGGTAACACTGAAGCTTTCTTT
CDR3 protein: CASSFRGNTEAFF

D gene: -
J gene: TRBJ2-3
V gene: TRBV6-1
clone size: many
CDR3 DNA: TGTGCCAGCAGTGTGGAGATAGGCGCAGATACGCAGTATTTT
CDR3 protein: CASSVEIGADTQYF

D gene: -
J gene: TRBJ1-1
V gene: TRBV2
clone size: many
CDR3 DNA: TGTGCCAGCAGTGTGGGAAGCCTGATGAACACTGAAGCTTTCTTT
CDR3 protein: CASSVGSLMNTEAFF

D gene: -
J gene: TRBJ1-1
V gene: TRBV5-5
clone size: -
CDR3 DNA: TGTGCCAGCAGCTTGGCGACAGCCAACACTGAAGCTTTCTTT
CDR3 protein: CASSLATANTEAFF

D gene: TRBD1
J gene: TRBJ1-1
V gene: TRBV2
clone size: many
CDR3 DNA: TGTGCCAGCAGTTACAGGGGTAACACTGAAGCTTTCTTT
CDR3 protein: CASSYRGNTEAFF

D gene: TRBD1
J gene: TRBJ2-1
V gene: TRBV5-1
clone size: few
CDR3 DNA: TGCGCCAGCAGCTTGGCGGGACAGGGTTCCTACAATGAGCAGTTCTTC
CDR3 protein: CASSLAGQGSYNEQFF

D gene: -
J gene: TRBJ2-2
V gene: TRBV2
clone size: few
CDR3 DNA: TGTGCCAGCAGCGACTTTGGCGGGGCCGGGGAGCTGTTTTTT
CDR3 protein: CASSDFGGAGELFF